These 13 T cell receptor beta chains were all obtained from the same sample, sequenced in a study of blood T cell repertoires in COVID-19. Measured with immunoSEQ multiplex PCR; TCRdb has only the in-frame clones, and not every one. This sample carries 80,000 or so clones, about 80% of them seen once, and the ten largest clones take more than 4%. Sequencing input: peripheral blood. All receptors derive from a woman between 65 and 79 years old with acute or convalescent COVID-19.

The rearrangement uses TRBV3-1 (or the pseudogene TRBV3-2) and TRBJ1-2, with 8 positions matching TRBD1. Trimming removed 3 bases from V and 4 bases from J; junction bases left unmatched: 4. The germline gives CDR1 LGHDT, CDR2 YNNKEL (reference sequence). The CDR3 covers 14 residues. The CDR3 spells CASSHEQGGYGYTF. The CDR3 nucleotides read TGTGCCAGCAGCCACGAACAGGGGGGCTATGGCTACACCTTC.

The chain has TRBV11-2 and TRBJ1-4; no reliable D call. Trimming removed 0 bases at V and 4 bases at J, with 12 bases between. This CDR3 spans 16 amino acids. The germline V gene has CDR1 SGHAT and CDR2 FQNNGV. The CDR3 sequence is CASSLDFYRSNEKLFF. The CDR3 bases are TGTGCCAGCAGCTTAGATTTTTATAGGAGTAATGAAAAACTGTTTTTT.

The rearrangement joins TRBV4-1 to TRBJ2-6, with 9 bases matching TRBD1. CDR1 and CDR2 (germline): MGHRA, YSYEKL. Trimming cost V 3 bases and J 0 bases; bases outside gene matches: 6. CDR3 length: 18 amino acids. The CDR3 loop reads CASSQGDRVTSGANVLTF. The CDR3 DNA reads TGCGCCAGCAGCCAGGGGGACAGGGTAACCTCTGGGGCCAACGTCCTGACTTTC.

This clone was counted only a few times. The chain joins TRBV6-5 to TRBJ1-2; D is undetermined. Germline CDR1 is MNHEY and CDR2 is SVGAGI. This CDR3 is 15 amino acids long. V was cut by 6 bases and J by 4 bases, with 18 bases left in between. The CDR3 spells CASRGSLPAGYGYTF. For the CDR3, the DNA is TGTGCCAGCAGGGGTTCCCTCCCGGCGGGCTATGGCTACACCTTC.

The V and J genes are TRBV5-1 and TRBJ2-7, with D maybe TRBD1 (6 bases). The CDR3 contains 14 residues. Trimming removed 5 bases at V and 5 bases at J, with 17 bases between. Germline V lookup: CDR1 SGHRS, CDR2 YFSETQ. CDR3 residues: CASRMDSARDEQYF. CDR3 coding DNA: TGCGCCAGCAGAATGGACAGTGCAAGAGACGAGCAGTACTTC.

The V gene is TRBV6-5, the J gene TRBJ1-1, with 11 nucleotides matching TRBD1. This CDR3 comprises 13 residues. Germline loops: CDR1 MNHEY, CDR2 SVGAGI. The V and J ends lost 6 bases and 6 bases, in that order; junction bases with no gene match: 3. The CDR3 region is CASRDRGLSEAFF. The CDR3 nucleotides are TGTGCCAGCAGGGACAGGGGGCTTTCTGAAGCTTTCTTT.

The rearrangement uses TRBV2 and TRBJ2-7; 7 bases are a match to TRBD1. The CDR3 loop spans 14 amino acids. Germline trimming cut 5 bases from V and 3 bases from J; bases unmatched to any gene: 7. Germline-derived CDR1 and CDR2 are SNHLY and FYNNEI. CDR3 in DNA: TGTGCCAGCAGTACCGGGACAGCTGTCTACGAGCAGTACTTC. This codes for CASSTGTAVYEQYF. Variable domain in full (rest from reference TRBV2 and TRBJ2-7): EPEVTQTPSHQVTQMGQEVILRCVPISNHLYFYWYRQILGQKVEFLVSFYNNEISEKSEIFDDQFSVERPDGSNFTLKIRSTKLEDSAMYFCASSTGTAVYEQYFGPGTRLTVT.

CDR3 sequence: CASSLGLGGNGGYTF. For the CDR3, the DNA is TGTGCCAGCAGCTTGGGTTTGGGGGGAAACGGTGGCTACACCTTC. V gene TRBV7-9 combines with J gene TRBJ1-2; D may be TRBD1 (5 bases). CDR1 is SEHNR, CDR2 FQNEAQ, per germline (reference sequence). Trimming pared 3 bases from V and 7 bases from J, leaving 18 bases between. This CDR3 has 15 residues.

This clone has just a few counts. The rearrangement uses TRBV10-3 and TRBJ2-7; 9 bases match TRBD1. The V gene end was trimmed by 10 bases and the J gene end by 0 bases; junction bases not matched to a gene: 7. The CDR3 runs to 14 residues. Germline CDR1 is ENHRY and CDR2 is SYGVKD. CDR3 protein: CATRTGESSYEQYF. Here the CDR3 DNA reads TGTGCCACCCGGACAGGGGAGAGCTCCTACGAGCAGTACTTC.

This clone was observed a single time. This chain connects TRBV13 to TRBJ1-3; perhaps TRBD1 as D (5 bases). V lost 4 bases and J 5 bases, leaving 12 bases between the germline ends. The CDR3 runs 14 residues. The germline V gene has CDR1 PRHDT and CDR2 FYEKMQ (reference sequence). CDR3 in DNA: TGTGCCAGCAGCTGGAGGGGTTTAAGAAACACCATATATTTT. Translating it yields CASSWRGLRNTIYF.

The CDR3 nucleotides read TGTGCCAGCAGCTCTCTCTTAGCGGGGGGCTGGGAGACCCAGTACTTC. This sequence encodes CASSSLLAGGWETQYF. The chain carries TRBV13 and TRBJ2-5; TRBD2 matches at 10 bases. The CDR3 runs to 16 residues. The germline V gene encodes CDR1 PRHDT and CDR2 FYEKMQ (reference sequence). V was clipped by 4 bases and J by 5 bases; unmatched bases: 10.

This chain connects TRBV7-2 to TRBJ2-1; 14 nucleotides line up with TRBD2. Unmatched junction bases numbered 7, after V lost 0 bases and J lost 0 bases. This CDR3 is 20 amino acids long. Germline CDR1 SGHTA, CDR2 FQGNSA. The CDR3 is CASSLASGTSGGRSYNEQFF. For the CDR3, the DNA is TGTGCCAGCAGCTTAGCTTCCGGGACTAGCGGGGGCCGCTCCTACAATGAGCAGTTCTTC.

This rearrangement joins TRBV2 to TRBJ2-5, with 15 positions matching TRBD2. The CDR3 totals 16 residues. J was trimmed by 2 bases and V by 6 bases; bases with no gene match: 4. Germline V gene data show CDR1 as SNHLY and CDR2 as FYNNEI. In DNA form, the CDR3 reads TGTGCCAGCAGCCTGGGACTAGCGGGAGGACAAGAGACCCAGTACTTC. This translates into CASSLGLAGGQETQYF.